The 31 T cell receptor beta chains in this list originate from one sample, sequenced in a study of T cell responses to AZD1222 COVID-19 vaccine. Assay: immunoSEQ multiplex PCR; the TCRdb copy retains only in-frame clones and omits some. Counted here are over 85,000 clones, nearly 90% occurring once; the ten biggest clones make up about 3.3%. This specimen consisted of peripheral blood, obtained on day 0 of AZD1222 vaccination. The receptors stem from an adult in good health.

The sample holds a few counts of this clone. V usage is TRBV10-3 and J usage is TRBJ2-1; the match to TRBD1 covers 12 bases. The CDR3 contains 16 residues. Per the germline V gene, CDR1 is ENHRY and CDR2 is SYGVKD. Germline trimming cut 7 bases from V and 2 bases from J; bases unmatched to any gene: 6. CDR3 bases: TGTGCCATCACTGGGACAGGGGGCGCCCCCTACAATGAGCAGTTCTTC. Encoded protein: CAITGTGGAPYNEQFF.

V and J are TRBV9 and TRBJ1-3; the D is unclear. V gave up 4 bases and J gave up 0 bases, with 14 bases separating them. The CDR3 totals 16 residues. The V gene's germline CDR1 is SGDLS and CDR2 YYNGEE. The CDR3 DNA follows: TGTGCCAGCAGCTCTAATCAGCGGGACTCTGGAAACACCATATATTTT. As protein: CASSSNQRDSGNTIYF.

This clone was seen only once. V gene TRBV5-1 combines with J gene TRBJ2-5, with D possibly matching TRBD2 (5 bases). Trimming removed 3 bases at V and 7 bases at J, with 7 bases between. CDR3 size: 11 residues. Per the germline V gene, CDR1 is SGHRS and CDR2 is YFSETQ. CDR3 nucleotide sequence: TGCGCCAGCAGCTCTGAGGGGACCCAGTACTTC. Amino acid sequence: CASSSEGTQYF.

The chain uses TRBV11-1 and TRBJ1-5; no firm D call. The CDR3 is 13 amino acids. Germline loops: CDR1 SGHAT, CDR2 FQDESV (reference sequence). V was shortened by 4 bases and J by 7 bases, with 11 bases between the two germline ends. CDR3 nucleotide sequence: TGTGCCAGCAGCTCGCAGGTAGGACAGCCCCAGCATTTT. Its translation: CASSSQVGQPQHF.

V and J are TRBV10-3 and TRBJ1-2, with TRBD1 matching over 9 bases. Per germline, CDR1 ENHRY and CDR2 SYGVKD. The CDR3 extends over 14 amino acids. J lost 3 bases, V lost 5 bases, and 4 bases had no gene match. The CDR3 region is CAISTGGSDYGYTF. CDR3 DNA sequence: TGTGCCATCAGTACAGGGGGCTCCGACTATGGCTACACCTTC.

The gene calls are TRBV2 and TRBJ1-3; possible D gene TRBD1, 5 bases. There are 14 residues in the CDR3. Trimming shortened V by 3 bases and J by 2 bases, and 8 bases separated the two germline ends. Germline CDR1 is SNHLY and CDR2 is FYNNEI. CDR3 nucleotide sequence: TGTGCCAGCAGTGATAAGGGACCTGGAAACACCATATATTTT. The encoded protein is CASSDKGPGNTIYF. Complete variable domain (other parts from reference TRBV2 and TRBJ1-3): EPEVTQTPSHQVTQMGQEVILRCVPISNHLYFYWYRQILGQKVEFLVSFYNNEISEKSEIFDDQFSVERPDGSNFTLKIRSTKLEDSAMYFCASSDKGPGNTIYFGEGSWLTVV.

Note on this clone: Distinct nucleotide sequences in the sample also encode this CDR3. The CDR3, as DNA: TGTGCCAGCAGGCGAAATACTGAAGCTTTCTTT. Its protein is CASRRNTEAFF. The V gene is TRBV3-1 (or the pseudogene TRBV3-2), the J gene TRBJ1-1, with unresolved D. Germline V gene lookup returns CDR1 LGHDT and CDR2 YNNKEL (reference sequence). The CDR3 is 11 residues long. The ends were cut back, 6 bases at V and 5 bases at J, with 7 bases in the middle.

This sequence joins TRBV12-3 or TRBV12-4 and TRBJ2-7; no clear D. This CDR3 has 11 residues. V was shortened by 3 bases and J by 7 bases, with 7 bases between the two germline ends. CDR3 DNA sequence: TGTGCCAGCAGTTTCGAAAGGGAGCAGTACTTC. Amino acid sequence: CASSFEREQYF.

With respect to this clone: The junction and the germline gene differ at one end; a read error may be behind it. DNA of the CDR3: TGTGCCAGCAGTGAATCTAGCTATCAGCCCCAGCATTTT. It codes for CASSESSYQPQHF. The J gene is TRBJ1-5, the V gene TRBV2; no clear D gene. Germline-derived CDR1 and CDR2 are SNHLY and FYNNEI. CDR3 length: 13 amino acids.

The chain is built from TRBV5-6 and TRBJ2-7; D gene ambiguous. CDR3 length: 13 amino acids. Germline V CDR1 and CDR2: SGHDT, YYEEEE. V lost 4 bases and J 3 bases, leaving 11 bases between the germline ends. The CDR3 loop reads CASSPGPDYEQYF. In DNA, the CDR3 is TGTGCCAGCAGCCCCGGACCCGACTACGAGCAGTACTTC.

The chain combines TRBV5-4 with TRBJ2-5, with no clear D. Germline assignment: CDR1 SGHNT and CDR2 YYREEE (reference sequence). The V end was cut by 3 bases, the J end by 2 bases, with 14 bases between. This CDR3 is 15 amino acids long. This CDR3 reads CASSSPSTLQETQYF. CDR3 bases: TGTGCCAGCAGCTCTCCGTCGACCCTTCAAGAGACCCAGTACTTC.

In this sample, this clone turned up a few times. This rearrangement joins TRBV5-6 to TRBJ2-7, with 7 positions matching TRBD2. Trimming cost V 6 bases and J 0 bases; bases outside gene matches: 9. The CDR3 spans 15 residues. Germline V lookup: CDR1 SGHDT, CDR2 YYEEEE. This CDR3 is CASTPFGGGSYEQYF. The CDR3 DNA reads TGTGCCAGCACACCTTTTGGGGGGGGCTCCTACGAGCAGTACTTC.

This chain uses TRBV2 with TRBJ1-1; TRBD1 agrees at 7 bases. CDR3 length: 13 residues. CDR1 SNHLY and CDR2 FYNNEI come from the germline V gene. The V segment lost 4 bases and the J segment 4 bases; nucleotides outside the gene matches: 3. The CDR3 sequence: CASSGQGGTEAFF. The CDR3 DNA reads TGTGCCAGCAGTGGACAGGGAGGCACTGAAGCTTTCTTT.

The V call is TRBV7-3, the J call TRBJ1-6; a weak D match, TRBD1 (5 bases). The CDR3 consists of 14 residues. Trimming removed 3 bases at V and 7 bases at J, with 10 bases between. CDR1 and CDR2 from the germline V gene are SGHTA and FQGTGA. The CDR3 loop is CASSFRARNSPLHF. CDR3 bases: TGTGCCAGCAGCTTCAGGGCGAGAAATTCACCCCTCCACTTT. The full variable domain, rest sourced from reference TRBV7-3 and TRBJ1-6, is GAGVSQTPSNKVTEKGKYVELRCDPISGHTALYWYRQSLGQGPEFLIYFQGTGAADDSGLPNDRFFAVRPEGSVSTLKIQRTERGDSAVYLCASSFRARNSPLHFGNGTRLTVT.

As DNA, the CDR3 is TGTGCCAGCAGTCGGGAGGCAAATCAGCCCCAGCATTTT. Residues: CASSREANQPQHF. J is TRBJ1-5 and V is TRBV6-4, with D uncertain. Trimming removed 5 bases from V and 4 bases from J, with 9 bases in between. There are 13 residues in the CDR3. Looked up from germline, CDR1 is MRHNA and CDR2 is SNTAGT.

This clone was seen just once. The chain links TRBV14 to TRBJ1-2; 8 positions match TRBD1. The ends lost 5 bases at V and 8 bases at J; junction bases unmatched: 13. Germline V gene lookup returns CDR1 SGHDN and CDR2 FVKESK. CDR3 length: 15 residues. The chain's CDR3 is CASSGQGLGSGGYTF. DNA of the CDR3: TGTGCCAGCAGCGGACAGGGTTTGGGGAGCGGCGGCTACACCTTC.

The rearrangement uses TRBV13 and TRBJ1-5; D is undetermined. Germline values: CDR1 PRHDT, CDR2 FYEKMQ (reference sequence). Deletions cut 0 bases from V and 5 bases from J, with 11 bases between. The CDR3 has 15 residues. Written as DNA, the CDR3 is TGTGCCAGCAGCTTAGGCCTGGGCAATCATCAGCCCCAGCATTTT. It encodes CASSLGLGNHQPQHF.

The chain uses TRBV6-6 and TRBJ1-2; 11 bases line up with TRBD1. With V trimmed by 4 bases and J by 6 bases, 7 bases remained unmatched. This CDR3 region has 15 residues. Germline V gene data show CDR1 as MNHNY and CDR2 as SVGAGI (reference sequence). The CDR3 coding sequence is TGTGCCAGCAGTTCCCCGGGACAGGGGGTCGATGGCTACACCTTC. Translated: CASSSPGQGVDGYTF.

The CDR3 reads CASSTAVIIYGYTF. CDR3 in DNA: TGTGCCAGCAGCACGGCGGTCATAATCTATGGCTACACCTTC. The V gene is TRBV7-2, the J gene TRBJ1-2; the D is unclear. In germline, CDR1 is SGHTA, CDR2 FQGNSA. The CDR3 is 14 residues long. V gave up 5 bases and J gave up 4 bases, with 14 bases separating them.

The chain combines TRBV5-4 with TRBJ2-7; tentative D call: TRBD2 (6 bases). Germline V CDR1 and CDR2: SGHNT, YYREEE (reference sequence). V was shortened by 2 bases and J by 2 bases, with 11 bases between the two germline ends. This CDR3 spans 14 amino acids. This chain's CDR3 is CASSLRREPYEQYF. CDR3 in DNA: TGTGCCAGCAGCTTAAGGCGGGAACCCTACGAGCAGTACTTC.

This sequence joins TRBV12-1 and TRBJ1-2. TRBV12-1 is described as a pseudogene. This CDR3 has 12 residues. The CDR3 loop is CASSFVGSGYTF. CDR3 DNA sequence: TGTGCCAGCAGCTTCGTGGGATCGGGCTACACCTTC.

In DNA form, the CDR3 reads TGTGCCAGTAGTATAGACTCATCTAGCTCCTACAATGAGCAGTTCTTC. It is translated as CASSIDSSSSYNEQFF. The chain recombines TRBV19 with TRBJ2-1; D call uncertain. The CDR3 consists of 16 residues. CDR1 and CDR2 (germline): LNHDA, SQIVND (reference sequence). The V end lost 0 bases, the J end lost 0 bases, and 9 bases lay between the germline ends.

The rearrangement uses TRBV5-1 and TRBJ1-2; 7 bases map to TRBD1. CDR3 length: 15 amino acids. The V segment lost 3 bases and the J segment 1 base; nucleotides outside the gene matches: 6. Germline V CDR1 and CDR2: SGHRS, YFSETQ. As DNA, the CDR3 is TGCGCCAGCAGCTCGTACGGGACAGTTAACTATGGCTACACCTTC. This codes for CASSSYGTVNYGYTF.

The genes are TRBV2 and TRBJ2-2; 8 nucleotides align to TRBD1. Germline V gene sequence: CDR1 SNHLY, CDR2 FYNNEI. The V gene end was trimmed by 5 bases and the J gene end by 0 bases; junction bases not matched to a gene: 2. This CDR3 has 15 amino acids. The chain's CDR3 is CASSRDRTNTGELFF. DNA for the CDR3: TGTGCCAGCAGTCGGGACAGGACGAACACCGGGGAGCTGTTTTTT.

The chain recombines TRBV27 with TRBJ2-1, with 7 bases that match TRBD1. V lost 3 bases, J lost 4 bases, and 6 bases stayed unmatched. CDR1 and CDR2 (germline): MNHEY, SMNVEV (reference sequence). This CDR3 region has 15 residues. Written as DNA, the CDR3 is TGTGCCAGCAGTTTGTCCCCGGGACAGTACAATGAGCAGTTCTTC. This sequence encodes CASSLSPGQYNEQFF.

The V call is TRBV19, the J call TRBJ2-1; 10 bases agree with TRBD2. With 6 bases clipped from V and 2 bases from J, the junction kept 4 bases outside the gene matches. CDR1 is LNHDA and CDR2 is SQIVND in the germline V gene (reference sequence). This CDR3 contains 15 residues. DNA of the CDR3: TGTGCCAGTAGGACGGGACTAGCGACCTACAATGAGCAGTTCTTC. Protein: CASRTGLATYNEQFF.

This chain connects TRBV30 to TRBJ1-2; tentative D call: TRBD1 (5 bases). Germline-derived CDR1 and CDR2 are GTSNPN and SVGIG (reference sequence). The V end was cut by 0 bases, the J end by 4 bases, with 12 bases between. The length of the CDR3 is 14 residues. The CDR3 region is CAWSVLGLGYGYTF. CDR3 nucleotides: TGTGCCTGGAGTGTACTGGGGCTGGGCTATGGCTACACCTTC.

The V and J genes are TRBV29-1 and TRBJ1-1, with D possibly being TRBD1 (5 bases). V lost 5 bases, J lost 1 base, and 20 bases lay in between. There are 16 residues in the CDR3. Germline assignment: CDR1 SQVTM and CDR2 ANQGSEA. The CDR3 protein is CSVPSGVQVGNTEAFF. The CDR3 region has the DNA TGCAGCGTTCCATCGGGGGTACAGGTAGGGAACACTGAAGCTTTCTTT.

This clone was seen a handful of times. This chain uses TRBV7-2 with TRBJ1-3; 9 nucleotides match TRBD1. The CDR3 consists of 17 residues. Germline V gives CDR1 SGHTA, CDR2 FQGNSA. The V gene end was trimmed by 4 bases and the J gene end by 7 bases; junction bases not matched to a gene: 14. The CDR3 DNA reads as TGTGCCAGCAGCTGGCCGGACGGGACAGGGACGGCGAACACCATATATTTT. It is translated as CASSWPDGTGTANTIYF.

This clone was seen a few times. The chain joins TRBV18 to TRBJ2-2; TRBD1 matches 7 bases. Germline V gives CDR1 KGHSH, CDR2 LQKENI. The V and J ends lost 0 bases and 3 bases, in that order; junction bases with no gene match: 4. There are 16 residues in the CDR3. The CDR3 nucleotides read TGTGCCAGCTCACCACCCACAGGGGTCGACACCGGGGAGCTGTTTTTT. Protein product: CASSPPTGVDTGELFF.

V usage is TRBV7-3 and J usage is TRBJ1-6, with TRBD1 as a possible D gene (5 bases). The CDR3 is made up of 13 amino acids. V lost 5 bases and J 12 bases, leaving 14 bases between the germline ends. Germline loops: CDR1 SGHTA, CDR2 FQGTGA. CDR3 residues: CASSPSGGGPLHF. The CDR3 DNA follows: TGTGCCAGCAGCCCGTCCGGTGGGGGACCCCTCCACTTT.